This T cell receptor beta chain came from a study of shared clonotypes between healthy human individuals. Sequencing used immunoSEQ multiplex PCR; TCRdb keeps in-frame clones, though not all of them. The sample lists approximately 350,000 clones; approximately 79% were seen once. Every contributor of samples was a Caucasian grown-up residing in Nashville, Tennessee. The CDR3 contains 13 residues. V shed 7 bases and J shed 2 bases, with 9 bases lying between them. Germline V gene lookup returns CDR1 MGHDK and CDR2 SYGVNS. The sequencing input was memory CD4+ T cells sorted from blood. Subset in this sample: CD45RA-negative fraction. This sequence originates from a man aged 25 to 45 in good health. The rearrangement uses TRBV25-1 and TRBJ1-5, with D maybe TRBD1 (6 bases). This chain's CDR3 is CASTEGGNQPQHF. CDR3 nucleotide sequence: TGTGCCAGCACCGAGGGGGGCAATCAGCCCCAGCATTTT. Using reference TRBV25-1 and TRBJ1-5 for the parts outside the CDR3, the full variable domain is EADIYQTPRYLVIGTGKKITLECSQTMGHDKMYWYQQDPGMELHLIHYSYGVNSTEKGDLSSESTVSRIRTEHFPLTLESARPSHTSQYLCASTEGGNQPQHFGDGTRLSIL.